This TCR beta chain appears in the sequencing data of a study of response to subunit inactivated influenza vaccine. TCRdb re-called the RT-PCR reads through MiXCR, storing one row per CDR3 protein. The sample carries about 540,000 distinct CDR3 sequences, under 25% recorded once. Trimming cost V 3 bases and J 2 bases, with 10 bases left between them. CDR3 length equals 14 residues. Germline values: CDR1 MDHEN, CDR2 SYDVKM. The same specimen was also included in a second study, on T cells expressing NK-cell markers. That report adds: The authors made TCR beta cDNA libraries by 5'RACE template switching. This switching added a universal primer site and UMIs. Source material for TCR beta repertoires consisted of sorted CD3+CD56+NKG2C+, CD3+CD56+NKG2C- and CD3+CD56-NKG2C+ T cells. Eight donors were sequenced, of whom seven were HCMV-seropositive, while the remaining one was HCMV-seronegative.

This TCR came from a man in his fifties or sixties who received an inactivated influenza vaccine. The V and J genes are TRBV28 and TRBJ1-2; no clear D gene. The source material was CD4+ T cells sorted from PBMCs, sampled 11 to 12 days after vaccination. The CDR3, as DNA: TGTGCCAGCAGTTTGGGGAGGCCGAACTATGGCTACACCTTC. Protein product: CASSLGRPNYGYTF.